The clone carrying this TCR beta chain was detected a few times. Clones were read by immunoSEQ multiplex PCR, and TCRdb kept only the in-frame ones, dropping some. Here the sample spans 150,000 to 200,000 clones, approximately 85% being singletons. This specimen comes from a study of blood T cell repertoires in COVID-19. V was shortened by 8 bases and J by 0 bases, with 10 bases between the two germline ends. CDR1 and CDR2 from the germline V gene are MNHEY and SVGAGI. This CDR3 is 13 amino acids long. Which cohort a participant joined came from the clinical history participants gave. The receptor was isolated from a woman aged 25-40 years who had recovered from COVID-19. The V call is TRBV6-5, the J call TRBJ1-1; D perhaps matches TRBD1 (6 bases). The sample comprised PBMCs or T cells enriched from blood (not recorded which). CDR3 sequence: CASHQGMNTEAFF. CDR3 bases: TGTGCCAGCCACCAGGGGATGAACACTGAAGCTTTCTTT.